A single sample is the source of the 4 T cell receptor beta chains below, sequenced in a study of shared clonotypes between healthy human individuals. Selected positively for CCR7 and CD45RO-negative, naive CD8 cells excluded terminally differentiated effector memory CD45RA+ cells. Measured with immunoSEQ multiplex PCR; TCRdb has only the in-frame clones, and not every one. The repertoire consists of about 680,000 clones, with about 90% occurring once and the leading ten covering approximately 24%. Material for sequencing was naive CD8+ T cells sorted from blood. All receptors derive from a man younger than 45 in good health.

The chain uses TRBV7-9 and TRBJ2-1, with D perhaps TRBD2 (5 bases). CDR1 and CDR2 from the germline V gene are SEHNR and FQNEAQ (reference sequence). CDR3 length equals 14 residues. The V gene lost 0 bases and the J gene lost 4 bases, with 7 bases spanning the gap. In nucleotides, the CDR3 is TGTGCCAGCAGCTTAGCCGGGATTTACAATGAGCAGTTCTTC. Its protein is CASSLAGIYNEQFF.

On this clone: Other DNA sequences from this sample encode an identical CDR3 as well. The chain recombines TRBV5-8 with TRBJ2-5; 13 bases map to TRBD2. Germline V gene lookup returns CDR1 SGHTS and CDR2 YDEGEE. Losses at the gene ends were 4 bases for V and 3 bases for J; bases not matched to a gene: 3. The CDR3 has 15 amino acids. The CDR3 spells CASSPGLAGEETQYF. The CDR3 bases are TGTGCCAGCAGCCCTGGACTAGCGGGGGAAGAGACCCAGTACTTC.

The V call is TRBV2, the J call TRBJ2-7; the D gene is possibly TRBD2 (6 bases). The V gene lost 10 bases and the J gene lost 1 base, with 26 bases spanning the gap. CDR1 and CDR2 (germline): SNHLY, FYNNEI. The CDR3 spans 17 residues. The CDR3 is CATSILNRLVRSYEQYF. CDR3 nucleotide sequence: TGTGCCACCTCAATTCTGAACCGACTAGTACGGTCCTACGAGCAGTACTTC.

The CDR3 loop reads CASSLDAQGNTGELFF. CDR3 DNA: TGCGCCAGCAGCTTGGACGCACAGGGGAACACCGGGGAGCTGTTTTTT. This rearrangement joins TRBV5-1 to TRBJ2-2, with D maybe TRBD1 (6 bases). The V and J ends lost 0 bases and 1 base respectively, with 10 bases between them. CDR3 size: 16 residues. Germline CDR1 reads SGHRS; CDR2 reads YFSETQ. The full variable domain, in which reference TRBV5-1 and TRBJ2-2 provide the parts outside the CDR3, is KAGVTQTPRYLIKTRGQQVTLSCSPISGHRSVSWYQQTPGQGLQFLFEYFSETQRNKGNFPGRFSGRQFSNSRSEMNVSTLELGDSALYLCASSLDAQGNTGELFFGEGSRLTVL.